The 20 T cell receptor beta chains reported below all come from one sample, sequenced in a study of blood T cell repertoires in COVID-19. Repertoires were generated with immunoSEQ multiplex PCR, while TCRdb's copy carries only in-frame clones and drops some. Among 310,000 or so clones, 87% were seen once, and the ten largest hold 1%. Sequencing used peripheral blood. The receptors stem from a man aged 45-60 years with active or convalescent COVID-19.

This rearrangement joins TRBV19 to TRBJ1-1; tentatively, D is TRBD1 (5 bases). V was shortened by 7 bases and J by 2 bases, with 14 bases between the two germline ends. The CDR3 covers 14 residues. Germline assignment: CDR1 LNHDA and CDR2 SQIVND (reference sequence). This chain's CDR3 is CASNPDGGNTEAFF. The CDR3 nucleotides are TGTGCCAGTAACCCGGACGGGGGAAACACTGAAGCTTTCTTT.

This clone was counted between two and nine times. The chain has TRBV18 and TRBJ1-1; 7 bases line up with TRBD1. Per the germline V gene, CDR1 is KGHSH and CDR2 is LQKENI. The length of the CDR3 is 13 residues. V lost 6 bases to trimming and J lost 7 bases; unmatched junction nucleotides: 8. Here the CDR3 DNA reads TGTGCCAGCTCCTACAGGGGTTCAGGTGAAGCTTTCTTT. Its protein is CASSYRGSGEAFF.

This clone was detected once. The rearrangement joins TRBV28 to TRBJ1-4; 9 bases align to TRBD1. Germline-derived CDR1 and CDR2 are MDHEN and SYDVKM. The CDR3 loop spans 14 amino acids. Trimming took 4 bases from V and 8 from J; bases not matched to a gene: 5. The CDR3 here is CASSSGQGREKLFF. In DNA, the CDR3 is TGTGCCAGCAGTTCGGGACAGGGCAGAGAAAAACTGTTTTTT.

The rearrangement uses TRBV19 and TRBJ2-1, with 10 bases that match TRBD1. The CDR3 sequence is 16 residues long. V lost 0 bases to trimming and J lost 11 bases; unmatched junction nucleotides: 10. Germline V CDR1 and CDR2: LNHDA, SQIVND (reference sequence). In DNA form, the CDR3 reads TGTGCCAGTAGTATAGAGCGGGGACAGGGGAGGGCGAAGCAGTTCTTC. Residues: CASSIERGQGRAKQFF.

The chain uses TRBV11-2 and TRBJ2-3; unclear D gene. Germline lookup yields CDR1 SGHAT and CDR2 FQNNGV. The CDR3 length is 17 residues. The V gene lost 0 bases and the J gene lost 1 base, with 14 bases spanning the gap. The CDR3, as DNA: TGTGCCAGCAGCTTAGATCTCTTTGACGGAGGCACAGATACGCAGTATTTT. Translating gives CASSLDLFDGGTDTQYF.

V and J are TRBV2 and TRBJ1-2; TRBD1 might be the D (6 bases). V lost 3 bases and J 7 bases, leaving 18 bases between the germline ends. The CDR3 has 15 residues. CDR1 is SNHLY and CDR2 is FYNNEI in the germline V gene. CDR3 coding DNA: TGTGCCAGCAGTGATACAGTACCGGGGGGCGGTGGCTACACCTTC. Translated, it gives CASSDTVPGGGGYTF. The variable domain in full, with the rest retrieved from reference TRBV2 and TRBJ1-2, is EPEVTQTPSHQVTQMGQEVILRCVPISNHLYFYWYRQILGQKVEFLVSFYNNEISEKSEIFDDQFSVERPDGSNFTLKIRSTKLEDSAMYFCASSDTVPGGGGYTFGSGTRLTVV.

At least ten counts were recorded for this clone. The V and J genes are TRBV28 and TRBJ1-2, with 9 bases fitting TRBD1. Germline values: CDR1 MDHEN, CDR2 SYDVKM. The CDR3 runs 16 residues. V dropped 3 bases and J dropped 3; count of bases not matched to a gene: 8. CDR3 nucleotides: TGTGCCAGCAGTTTTAAGTGGGACAGGGATCACTATGGCTACACCTTC. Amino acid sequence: CASSFKWDRDHYGYTF.

CDR3 amino acids: CASSYGQGLNTEAFF. The CDR3 DNA reads as TGTGCCAGCAGCTACGGACAGGGTTTGAACACTGAAGCTTTCTTT. V is TRBV5-5 and J is TRBJ1-1; 8 positions match TRBD1. Germline V gene lookup returns CDR1 SGHKS and CDR2 YYEKEE (reference sequence). J gave up 0 bases and V 3 bases, and 4 bases lay outside the gene matches. There are 15 residues in the CDR3.

The CDR3 bases are TGTGCCAGCAGTGAGAGACAGGGGGCAACTAATGAAAAACTGTTTTTT. This translates into CASSERQGATNEKLFF. The chain uses TRBV6-1 and TRBJ1-4; 9 bases match TRBD1. The V gene's germline CDR1 is MNHNS and CDR2 SASEGT. The CDR3 sequence is 16 residues long. Losses at the gene ends were 3 bases for V and 0 bases for J; bases not matched to a gene: 2.

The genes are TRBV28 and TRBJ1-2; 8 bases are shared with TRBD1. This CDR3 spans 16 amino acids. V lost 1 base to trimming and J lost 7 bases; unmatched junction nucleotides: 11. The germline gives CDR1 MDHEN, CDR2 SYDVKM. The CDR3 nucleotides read TGTGCCAGCAGTTTATATAGCCGGACAGGGTTTGGTGGCTACACCTTC. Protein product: CASSLYSRTGFGGYTF.

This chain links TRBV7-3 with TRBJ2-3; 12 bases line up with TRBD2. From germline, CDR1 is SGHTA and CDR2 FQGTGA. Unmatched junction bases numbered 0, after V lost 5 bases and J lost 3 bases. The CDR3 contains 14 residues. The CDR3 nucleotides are TGTGCCAGCAGCCTAGCGGGAGGGACAGATACGCAGTATTTT. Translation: CASSLAGGTDTQYF.

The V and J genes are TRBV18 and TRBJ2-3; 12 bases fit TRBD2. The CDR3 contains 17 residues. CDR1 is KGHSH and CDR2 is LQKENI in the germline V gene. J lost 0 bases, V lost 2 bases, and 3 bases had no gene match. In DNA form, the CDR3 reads TGTGCCAGCTCACCAACGCTAGCGGGAGGGAGCACAGATACGCAGTATTTT. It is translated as CASSPTLAGGSTDTQYF.

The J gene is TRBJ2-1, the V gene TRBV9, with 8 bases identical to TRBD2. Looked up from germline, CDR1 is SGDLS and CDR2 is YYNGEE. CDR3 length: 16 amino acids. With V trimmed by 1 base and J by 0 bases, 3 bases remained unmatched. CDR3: CASSVRSGSSYNEQFF. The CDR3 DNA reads TGTGCCAGCAGCGTACGCAGCGGGAGCTCCTACAATGAGCAGTTCTTC. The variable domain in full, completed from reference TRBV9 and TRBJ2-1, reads DSGVTQTPKHLITATGQRVTLRCSPRSGDLSVYWYQQSLDQGLQFLIQYYNGEERAKGNILERFSAQQFPDLHSELNLSSLELGDSALYFCASSVRSGSSYNEQFFGPGTRLTVL.

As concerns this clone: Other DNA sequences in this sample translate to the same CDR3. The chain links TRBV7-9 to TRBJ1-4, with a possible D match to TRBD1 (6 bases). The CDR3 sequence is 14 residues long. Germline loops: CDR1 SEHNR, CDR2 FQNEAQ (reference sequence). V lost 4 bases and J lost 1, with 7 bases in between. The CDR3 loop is CASSSRGTNEKLFF. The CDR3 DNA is TGTGCCAGCAGCTCCAGGGGAACTAATGAAAAACTGTTTTTT.

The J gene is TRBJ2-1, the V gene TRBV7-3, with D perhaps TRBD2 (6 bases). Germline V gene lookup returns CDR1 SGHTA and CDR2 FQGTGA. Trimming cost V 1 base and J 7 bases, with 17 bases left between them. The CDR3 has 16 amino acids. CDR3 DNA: TGTGCCAGCAGCTTAAGGCGTCTGGGGGGTAGGAATGAGCAGTTCTTC. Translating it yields CASSLRRLGGRNEQFF.

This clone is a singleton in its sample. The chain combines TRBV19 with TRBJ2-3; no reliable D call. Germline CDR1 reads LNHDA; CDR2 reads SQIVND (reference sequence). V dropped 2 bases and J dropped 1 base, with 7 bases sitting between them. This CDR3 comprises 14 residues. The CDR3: CASSILAGTDTQYF. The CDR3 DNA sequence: TGTGCCAGTAGTATATTGGCGGGCACAGATACGCAGTATTTT.

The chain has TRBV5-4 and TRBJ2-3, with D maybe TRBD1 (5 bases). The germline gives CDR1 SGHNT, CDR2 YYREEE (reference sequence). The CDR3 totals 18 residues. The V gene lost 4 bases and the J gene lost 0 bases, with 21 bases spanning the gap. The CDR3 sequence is CASSGKRGPTVSTDTQYF. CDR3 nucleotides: TGTGCCAGCAGCGGGAAAAGGGGCCCGACCGTTAGCACAGATACGCAGTATTTT.

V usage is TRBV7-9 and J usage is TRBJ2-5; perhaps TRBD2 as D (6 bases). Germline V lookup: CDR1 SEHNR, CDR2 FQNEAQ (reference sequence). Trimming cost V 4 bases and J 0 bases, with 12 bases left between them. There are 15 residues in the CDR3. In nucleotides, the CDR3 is TGTGCCAGCAGCTGGGGTGGGGGGTACCAAGAGACCCAGTACTTC. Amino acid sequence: CASSWGGGYQETQYF.

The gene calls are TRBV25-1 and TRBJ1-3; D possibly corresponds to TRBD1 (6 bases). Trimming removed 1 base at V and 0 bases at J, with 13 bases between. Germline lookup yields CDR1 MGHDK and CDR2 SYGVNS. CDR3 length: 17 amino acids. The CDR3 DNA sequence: TGTGCCAGCAGTGAATTCTACCAGGGGTTCTCTGGAAACACCATATATTTT. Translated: CASSEFYQGFSGNTIYF.

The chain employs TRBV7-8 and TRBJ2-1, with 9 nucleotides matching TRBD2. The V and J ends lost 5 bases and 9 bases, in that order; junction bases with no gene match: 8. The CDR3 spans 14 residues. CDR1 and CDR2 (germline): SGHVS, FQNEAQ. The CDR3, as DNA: TGTGCCAGCAGCCCCCAGAGTAGCGGGGGTGAGCAGTTCTTC. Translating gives CASSPQSSGGEQFF. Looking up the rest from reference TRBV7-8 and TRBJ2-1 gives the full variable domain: GAGVSQSPRYKVAKRGQDVALRCDPISGHVSLFWYQQALGQGPEFLTYFQNEAQLDKSGLPSDRFFAERPEGSVSTLKIQRTQQEDSAVYLCASSPQSSGGEQFFGPGTRLTVL.